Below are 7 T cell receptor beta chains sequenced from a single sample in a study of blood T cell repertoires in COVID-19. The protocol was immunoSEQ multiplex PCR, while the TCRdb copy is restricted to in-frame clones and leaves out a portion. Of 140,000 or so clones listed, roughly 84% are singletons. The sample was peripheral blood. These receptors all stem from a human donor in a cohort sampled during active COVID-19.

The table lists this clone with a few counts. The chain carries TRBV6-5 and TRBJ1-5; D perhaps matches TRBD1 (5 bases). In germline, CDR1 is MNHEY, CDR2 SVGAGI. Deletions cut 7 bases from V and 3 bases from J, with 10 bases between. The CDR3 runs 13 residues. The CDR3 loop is CASTEQDNQPQHF. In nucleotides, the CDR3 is TGTGCCAGCACCGAACAGGACAATCAGCCCCAGCATTTT.

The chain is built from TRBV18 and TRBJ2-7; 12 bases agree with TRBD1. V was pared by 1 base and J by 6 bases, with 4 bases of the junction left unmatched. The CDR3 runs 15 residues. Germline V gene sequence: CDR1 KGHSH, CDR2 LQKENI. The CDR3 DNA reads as TGTGCCAGCTCACCACTCTGGGACAGGGGGCGCGAGCAGTACTTC. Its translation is CASSPLWDRGREQYF.

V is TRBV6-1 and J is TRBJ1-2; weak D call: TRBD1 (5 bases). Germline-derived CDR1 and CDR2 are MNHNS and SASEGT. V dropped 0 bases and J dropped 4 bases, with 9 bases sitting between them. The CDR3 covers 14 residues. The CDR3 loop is CASSEAQELYGYTF. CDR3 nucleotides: TGTGCCAGCAGTGAAGCACAGGAACTCTATGGCTACACCTTC.

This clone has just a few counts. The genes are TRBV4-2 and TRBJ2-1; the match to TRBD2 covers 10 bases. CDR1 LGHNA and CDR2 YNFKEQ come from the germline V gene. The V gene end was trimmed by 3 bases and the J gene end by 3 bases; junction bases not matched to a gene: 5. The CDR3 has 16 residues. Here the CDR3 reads CASSQEAGGLYNEQFF. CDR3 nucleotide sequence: TGTGCCAGCAGCCAGGAAGCGGGGGGGCTCTACAATGAGCAGTTCTTC.

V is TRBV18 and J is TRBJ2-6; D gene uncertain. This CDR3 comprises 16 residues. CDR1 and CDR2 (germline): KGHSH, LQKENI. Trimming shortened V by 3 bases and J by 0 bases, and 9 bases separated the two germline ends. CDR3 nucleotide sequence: TGTGCCAGCTCACCCCGCCCGGTCTCTGGGGCCAACGTCCTGACTTTC. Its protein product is CASSPRPVSGANVLTF.

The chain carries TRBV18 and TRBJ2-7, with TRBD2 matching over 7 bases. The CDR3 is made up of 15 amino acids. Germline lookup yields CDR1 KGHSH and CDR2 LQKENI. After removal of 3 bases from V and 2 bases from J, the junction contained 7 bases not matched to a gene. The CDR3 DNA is TGTGCCAGCTCACCGTCAGGGACTAAACCCTACGAGCAGTACTTC. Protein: CASSPSGTKPYEQYF. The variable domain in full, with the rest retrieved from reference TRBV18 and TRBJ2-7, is NAGVMQNPRHLVRRRGQEARLRCSPMKGHSHVYWYRQLPEEGLKFMVYLQKENIIDESGMPKERFSAEFPKEGPSILRIQQVVRGDSAAYFCASSPSGTKPYEQYFGPGTRLTVT.

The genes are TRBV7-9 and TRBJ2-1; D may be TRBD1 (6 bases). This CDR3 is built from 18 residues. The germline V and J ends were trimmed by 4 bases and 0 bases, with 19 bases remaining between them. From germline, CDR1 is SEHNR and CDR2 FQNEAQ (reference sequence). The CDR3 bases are TGTGCCAGCAGCTCCCCCTCCAGGGGTAGGAGCTCCTACAATGAGCAGTTCTTC. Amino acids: CASSSPSRGRSSYNEQFF. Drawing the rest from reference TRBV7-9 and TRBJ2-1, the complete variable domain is DTGVSQNPRHKITKRGQNVTFRCDPISEHNRLYWYRQTLGQGPEFLTYFQNEAQLEKSRLLSDRFSAERPKGSFSTLEIQRTEQGDSAMYLCASSSPSRGRSSYNEQFFGPGTRLTVL.